This T cell receptor beta chain appears in the sequencing data of a study of T cell responses to AZD1222 COVID-19 vaccine. Libraries were prepared by immunoSEQ multiplex PCR; TCRdb keeps only in-frame clonotypes and omits some of them. This table has some 100,000 clones, roughly 89% appearing once. With 1 base clipped from V and 7 bases from J, the junction kept 5 bases outside the gene matches. This CDR3 contains 15 residues. Germline values: CDR1 SNHLY, CDR2 FYNNEI. The TCR was taken from an adult in good health. The V and J genes are TRBV2 and TRBJ1-2; the match to TRBD1 covers 11 bases. Specimen: peripheral blood, collected on day 0 of AZD1222 vaccination. The CDR3 nucleotides read TGTGCCAGCAGTGAAGGGGGGACAGGGGGATTTGGCTACACCTTC. Encoded protein: CASSEGGTGGFGYTF.